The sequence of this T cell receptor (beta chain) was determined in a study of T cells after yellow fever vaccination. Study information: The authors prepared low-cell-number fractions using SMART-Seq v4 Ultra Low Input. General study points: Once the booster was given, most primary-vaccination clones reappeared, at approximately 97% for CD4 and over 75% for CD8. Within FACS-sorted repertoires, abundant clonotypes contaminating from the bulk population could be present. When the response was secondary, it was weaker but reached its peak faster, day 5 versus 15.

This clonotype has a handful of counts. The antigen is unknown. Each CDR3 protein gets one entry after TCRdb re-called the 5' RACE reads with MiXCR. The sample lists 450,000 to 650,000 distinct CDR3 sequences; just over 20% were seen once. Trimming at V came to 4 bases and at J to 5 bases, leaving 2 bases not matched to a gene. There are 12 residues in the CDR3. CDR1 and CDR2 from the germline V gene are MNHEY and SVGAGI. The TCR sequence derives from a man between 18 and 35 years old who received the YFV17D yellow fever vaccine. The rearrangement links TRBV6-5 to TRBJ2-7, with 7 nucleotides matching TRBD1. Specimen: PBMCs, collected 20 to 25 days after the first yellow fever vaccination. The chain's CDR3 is CASSWGQNEQYF. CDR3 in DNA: TGTGCCAGCAGTTGGGGACAGAACGAGCAGTACTTC.